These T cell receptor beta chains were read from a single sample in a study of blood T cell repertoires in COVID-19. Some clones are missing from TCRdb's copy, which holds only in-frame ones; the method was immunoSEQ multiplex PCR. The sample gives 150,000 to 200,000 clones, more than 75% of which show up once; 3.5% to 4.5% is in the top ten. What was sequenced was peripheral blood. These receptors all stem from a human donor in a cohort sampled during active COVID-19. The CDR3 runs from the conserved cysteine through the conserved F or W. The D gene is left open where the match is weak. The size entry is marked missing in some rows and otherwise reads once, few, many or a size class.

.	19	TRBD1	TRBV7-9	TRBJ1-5	TGTGCCAGCAGCCCAACCGGGACAGCGAGGATCTATAGCAATCAGCCCCAGCATTTT	CASSPTGTARIYSNQPQHF
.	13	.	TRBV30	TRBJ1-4	TGTGCCTGGAGTCGGAGAGTCAATGAAAAACTGTTTTTT	CAWSRRVNEKLFF
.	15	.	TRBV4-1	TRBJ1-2	TGCGCCAGCAGCCAAGCGATCGGAGCTAACTATGGCTACACCTTC	CASSQAIGANYGYTF
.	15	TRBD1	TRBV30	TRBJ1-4	TGTGCCTGGAGTACATACGACAGGGGGCTTGAAAAACTGTTTTTT	CAWSTYDRGLEKLFF
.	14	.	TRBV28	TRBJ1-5	TGTGCCAGCAGTTTTGGACTGAAGAATCAGCCCCAGCATTTT	CASSFGLKNQPQHF
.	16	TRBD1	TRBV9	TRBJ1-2	TGTGCCAGCAGCGTAGACCCCGGGACAGGGGCCCCTGGCTACACCTTC	CASSVDPGTGAPGYTF
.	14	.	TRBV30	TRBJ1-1	TGTGCCTGGAGTGTACTACCGGAGAACACTGAAGCTTTCTTT	CAWSVLPENTEAFF
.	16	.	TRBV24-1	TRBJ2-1	TGTGCCACCAGTGATTTGCTTCCGAGCTCCTACAATGAGCAGTTCTTC	CATSDLLPSSYNEQFF
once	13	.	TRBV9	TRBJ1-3	TGTGCCAGCAGCGTAGGCCCAGGGAACACCATATATTTT	CASSVGPGNTIYF
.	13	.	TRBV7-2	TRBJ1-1	TGTGCCAGCAGCTTACGGCAGGGGATTGAAGCTTTCTTT	CASSLRQGIEAFF
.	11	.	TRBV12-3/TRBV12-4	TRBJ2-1	TGTGCCAGCAGTTCATCACTCGAGCAGTTCTTC	CASSSSLEQFF
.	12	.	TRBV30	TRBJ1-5	TGTGCCTGGAATGGGGGGGACCAGCCCCAGCATTTT	CAWNGGDQPQHF
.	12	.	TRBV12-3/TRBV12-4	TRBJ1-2	TGTGCCAGCAGTTTTCGAGGCTATGGCTACACCTTC	CASSFRGYGYTF
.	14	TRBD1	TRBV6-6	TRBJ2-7	TGTGCCAGCAGTTCGGGACAGGGGAGATACGAGCAGTACTTC	CASSSGQGRYEQYF
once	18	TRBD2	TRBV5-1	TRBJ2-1	TGCGCCAGCAGCTCGGGACTAGCGGGAGGTGTATCCTACAATGAGCAGTTCTTC	CASSSGLAGGVSYNEQFF
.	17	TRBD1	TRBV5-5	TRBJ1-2	TGTGCCAGCAGCTTGTTCCCCGACAGGGTAGCTAACTATGGCTACACCTTC	CASSLFPDRVANYGYTF
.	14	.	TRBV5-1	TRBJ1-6	TGCGCCAGCGCGAAGAACAGAGAGAATTCACCCCTCCACTTT	CASAKNRENSPLHF